The TCR beta chain under discussion was sequenced for a study of shared clonotypes between healthy human individuals. The study, taken as a whole, reports: Owing to a small donor count, the genetic and exposure-history diversity represented was limited.

This clone has only one observation. Its matching antigen is unknown. Libraries were prepared by immunoSEQ multiplex PCR; TCRdb keeps only in-frame clonotypes and omits some of them. Of approximately 500,000 clones listed, more than 75% are singletons. Germline values: CDR1 GTSNPN, CDR2 SVGIG (reference sequence). The germline V and J ends were trimmed by 4 bases and 10 bases, with 8 bases remaining between them. This CDR3 spans 11 amino acids. Sequencing was performed on PBMCs. This TCR was sampled from a woman aged 35 to 49 in good health. Some clones in this sample may be carry-over from other donors' samples. This chain connects TRBV30 to TRBJ1-6; no firm D call. The CDR3 here is CAWTSDSPLHF. In DNA, the CDR3 is TGTGCCTGGACCTCCGACTCACCCCTCCACTTT.